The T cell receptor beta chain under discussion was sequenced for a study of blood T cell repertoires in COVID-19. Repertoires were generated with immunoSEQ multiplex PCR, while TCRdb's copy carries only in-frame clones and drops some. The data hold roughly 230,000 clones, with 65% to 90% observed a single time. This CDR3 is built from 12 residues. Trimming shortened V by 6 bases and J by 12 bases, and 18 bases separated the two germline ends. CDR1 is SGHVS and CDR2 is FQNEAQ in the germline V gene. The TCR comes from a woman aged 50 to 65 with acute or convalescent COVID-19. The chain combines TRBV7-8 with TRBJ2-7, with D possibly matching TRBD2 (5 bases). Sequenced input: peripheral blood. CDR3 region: CASSSSSWSPYF. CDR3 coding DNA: TGTGCCAGCAGTTCCTCTAGCTGGTCGCCGTACTTC.